This T cell receptor (beta chain) was sequenced during a study of T cell responses to AZD1222 COVID-19 vaccine (dated by TCRdb to about 2021). Background for the entire study: TCR sequencing was performed for fewer than 250 trial participants, of whom roughly 200 were given two doses of AZD1222 and approximately 25 were given two doses of MenACWY control vaccine. Enrollment into the trials was organized by age into subgroups of 18-55, 56-69 and 70-plus years, and those subgroups contained roughly 150, 30 and 60 TCR-sequenced participants, respectively.

Broad study findings and their caveats: Spike-specific TCR breadth and depth rose significantly after two AZD1222 doses compared with day 0 and with MenACWY recipients. Reportedly, close to half of the unique spike-specific TCRs recognized epitopes lying outside the regions that are mutated in the B.1.351 and B.1.1.7 variants. No day 14 peak-response samples were available, so repertoires were characterized only after the peak T cell response. Participants were mostly white British and included more females than males, and it was suggested by the authors that clonal diversity may have been underestimated. The 56-69-year group was small, and its depth increase did not reach significance, likely because of low power. CD4 TCRs associated with the vaccine covered the entire spike protein, and the dominant responses were in regions 160-218 and 743-854. Conclusions about previously exposed vaccinees were limited because only a handful of AZD1222 recipients were SARS-CoV-2 seropositive at baseline.

The CDR3, cysteine through phenylalanine, is 14 amino acids long. Here the CDR3 DNA is all that survives: 42 bases in frame from base 1. V ends up 8 bases short and J 2 bases short, with an unmatched junction base count of 6. CDR1 and CDR2, per the germline V gene, are MNHEY and SVGAGI. The CDR3 regions of human TCRbeta chains were subjected to immunosequencing. The authors' pipeline ran thus. TCRs in the repertoires were compared against a reference library of SARS-CoV-2-specific TCRs that had been generated with the MIRA antigen-specificity platform. Breadth was defined as the fraction of unique TCRs that were SARS-CoV-2-associated. Depth was defined as the fraction of total T cells that were SARS-CoV-2-associated. Using the MIRA data, each spike-specific TCR was assigned both to the spike region to which the TCR was reactive and to a CD4 or CD8 class. Log10-transformed breadth and depth values were compared by one-way ANOVA with Sidak's multiple comparisons tests. Here the immuneACCESS table is served through TCRdb, limited to in-frame sequences with V and J called. Missing clones are a known gap in these copies; in checked studies unresolved V genes cover under half, and the rest lacks a known reason. The V and J calls and clone size were taken over from that table, and D and trimming were inferred from the DNA. Recorded for this sample are around 110,000 clones; around nine tenths of them occurred a single time. The ten largest clones take up approximately 4.8% of the sample.

This specimen's time point label, interpreted: about 28 days (+/-7) after the second vaccine dose. Because spike-specific TCR depth and breadth did not differ between the two schedules, AZD1222 recipients who got a second dose at roughly 4 weeks were pooled with those who got a second dose at roughly 12 weeks. Vaccinee samples were obtained from the UK trials COV001 and COV002, which included a single-blind randomized controlled phase 2/3 trial of AZD1222 (ChAdOx1 nCoV-19) in healthy adults. For TCRbeta chain sequencing, PBMC samples from trial participants were taken at day 0 and at day 28 after the second dose. About this clone itself: What this receptor recognizes is not known. It has no much larger one-base neighbor in the sample; base qualities were not kept.

This receptor was identified in an adult who received the AZD1222 COVID-19 vaccine. The sample was peripheral blood, taken 28 days after the second AZD1222 dose. The chain was built from TRBV6-5 and TRBJ2-7, with 10 bases matching TRBD1. At the DNA level, the sequence is TGTGCCAGCGCGAGGACAGGGGGAGCCTACGAGCAGTACTTC. Its protein reads: CASARTGGAYEQYF.